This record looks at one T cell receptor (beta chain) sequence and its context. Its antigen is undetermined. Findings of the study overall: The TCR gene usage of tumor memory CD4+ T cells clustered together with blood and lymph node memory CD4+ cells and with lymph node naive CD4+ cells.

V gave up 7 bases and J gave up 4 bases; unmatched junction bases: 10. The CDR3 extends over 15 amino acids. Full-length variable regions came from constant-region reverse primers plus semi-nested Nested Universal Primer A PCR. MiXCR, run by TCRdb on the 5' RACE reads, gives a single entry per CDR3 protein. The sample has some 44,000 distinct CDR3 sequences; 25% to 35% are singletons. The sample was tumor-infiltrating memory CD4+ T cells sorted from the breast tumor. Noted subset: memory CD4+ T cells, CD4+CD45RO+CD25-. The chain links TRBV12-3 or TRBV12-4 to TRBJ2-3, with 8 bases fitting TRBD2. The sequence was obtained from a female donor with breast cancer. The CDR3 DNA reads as TGTGCCAGCATGCCCAAGCGGGAGTATCCAGATACGCAGTATTTT. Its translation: CASMPKREYPDTQYF.